This T cell receptor (beta chain) was captured in a study of cytomegalovirus exposure and HLA in healthy donors. Per germline, CDR1 SGDLS and CDR2 YYNGEE. This CDR3 region has 19 residues. V was clipped by 0 bases and J by 5 bases; unmatched bases: 17. Study-wide findings and caveats: Earlier findings revealed that most TCR beta V segments proved productive either about 90% or about 30% of the time.

The PCR had 60 Vbeta and 13 Jbeta primers. Assay used: immunoSEQ multiplex PCR; TCRdb lists only in-frame clones, some missing. The data show 150,000 to 200,000 clones, 80% to 85% seen once. This clone showed up just once. Its antigen is unknown. The receptor was derived from a man aged 35 to 55 in good health and CMV-seropositive. The V gene is TRBV9, the J gene TRBJ2-1, with 7 bases that match TRBD2. The source material was PBMCs. The CDR3 bases are TGTGCCAGCAGCGTAGCCCCTCTCGTCCGAGCGGGGAAGGACAATGAGCAGTTCTTC. Amino acids: CASSVAPLVRAGKDNEQFF.